The 8 T cell receptor beta chains below all came from one sample that was sequenced in a study of blood T cell repertoires in COVID-19. Repertoires were generated with immunoSEQ multiplex PCR, while TCRdb's copy carries only in-frame clones and drops some. Here the sample spans hundreds of thousands of clones, around 87% being singletons. Sequenced input: peripheral blood. The receptor set was obtained from a woman aged 25 to 39 who had recovered from COVID-19.

The rearrangement uses TRBV11-3 and TRBJ2-5, with a weak D call TRBD1 (6 bases). The V end lost 5 bases, the J end lost 1 base, and 14 bases lay between the germline ends. The CDR3 sequence is 15 residues long. In germline, CDR1 is SGHNT, CDR2 YENEEA. The CDR3 region has the DNA TGTGCCAGCAGCGTCAGGGGAGATAGCCAAGAGACCCAGTACTTC. Translating gives CASSVRGDSQETQYF.

The chain couples TRBV10-2 to TRBJ2-4, with TRBD1 matching 9 bases. This CDR3 comprises 17 residues. After removal of 7 bases from V and 3 bases from J, the junction contained 13 bases not matched to a gene. Looked up from germline, CDR1 is WSHSY and CDR2 is SAAADI. DNA for the CDR3: TGCGCCAGCACAACCTTAACAGGGGGCATTGGCAAAAACATTCAGTACTTC. Encoded protein: CASTTLTGGIGKNIQYF.

This clone was detected only once. The chain uses TRBV10-3 and TRBJ2-1; 10 nucleotides match TRBD2. This CDR3 region has 18 residues. The germline gives CDR1 ENHRY, CDR2 SYGVKD. The ends lost 3 bases at V and 5 bases at J; junction bases unmatched: 13. CDR3 amino acids: CAISDRLAGALGNNEQFF. The CDR3 DNA sequence: TGTGCCATCAGTGATCGCCTAGCGGGGGCCTTGGGGAACAATGAGCAGTTCTTC.

The rearrangement links TRBV2 to TRBJ2-6, with a possible D match to TRBD2 (6 bases). Trimming shortened V by 8 bases and J by 4 bases, and 9 bases separated the two germline ends. CDR3 length: 13 residues. Germline assignment: CDR1 SNHLY and CDR2 FYNNEI. The CDR3 protein is CASAGSGANVLTF. CDR3 DNA sequence: TGTGCCAGCGCGGGGTCCGGGGCCAACGTCCTGACTTTC.

In its sample, this clone was seen once. The chain is built from TRBV19 and TRBJ2-7; maybe TRBD2 (6 bases). Germline assignment: CDR1 LNHDA and CDR2 SQIVND (reference sequence). The length of the CDR3 is 12 residues. V dropped 6 bases and J dropped 0 bases, with 6 bases sitting between them. CDR3 in amino acids: CASRGGSYEQYF. The CDR3 DNA follows: TGTGCCAGTAGGGGAGGCTCCTACGAGCAGTACTTC.

The rearrangement joins TRBV21-1 to TRBJ2-1; the tabulated D call, TRBD1, remains unverified against the DNA. TRBV21-1 is termed a pseudogene. The CDR3 sequence is 14 residues long. The CDR3 DNA reads TGTGCCAGCATCACCGGGACAGGAGACAATGAGCAGTTCTTC. This codes for CASITGTGDNEQFF.

This chain uses TRBV9 with TRBJ2-7, with a tentative D call TRBD2 (5 bases). The CDR3 has 14 residues. The ends were cut back, 3 bases at V and 0 bases at J, with 10 bases in the middle. Germline values: CDR1 SGDLS, CDR2 YYNGEE. CDR3 bases: TGTGCCAGCAGCGAGGGAGATGGCTCCTACGAGCAGTACTTC. This encodes CASSEGDGSYEQYF.

In this sample, this clone turned up once. The rearrangement joins TRBV19 to TRBJ2-3; 7 nucleotides align to TRBD1. Trimming cost V 9 bases and J 4 bases; bases outside gene matches: 16. The CDR3 runs 16 residues. Germline V CDR1 and CDR2: LNHDA, SQIVND (reference sequence). The CDR3 DNA reads TGTGCCAGCGGGGACAGTCAAACCCCATTCGCAGATACGCAGTATTTT. Amino acid sequence: CASGDSQTPFADTQYF.